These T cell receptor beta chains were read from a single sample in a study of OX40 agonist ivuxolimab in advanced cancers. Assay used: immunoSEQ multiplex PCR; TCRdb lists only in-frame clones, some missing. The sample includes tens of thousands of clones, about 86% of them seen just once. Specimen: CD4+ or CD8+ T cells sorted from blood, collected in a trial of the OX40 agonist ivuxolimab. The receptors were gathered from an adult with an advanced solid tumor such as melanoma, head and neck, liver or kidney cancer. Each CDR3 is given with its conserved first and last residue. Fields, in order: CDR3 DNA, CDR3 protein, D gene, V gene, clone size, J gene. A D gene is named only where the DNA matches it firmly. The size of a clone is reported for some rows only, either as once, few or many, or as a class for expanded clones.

cdr3_nt: TGTGCCAGCAGCTTAGAGCGCCATTGGTATGGCTACACCTTC
cdr3_aa: CASSLERHWYGYTF
d_call: NA
v_call: TRBV7-9
clone_size: NA
j_call: TRBJ1-2

cdr3_nt: TGTGCCAGCAGCCCGTCGGGCTCCTACGAGCAGTACTTC
cdr3_aa: CASSPSGSYEQYF
d_call: NA
v_call: TRBV5-4
clone_size: NA
j_call: TRBJ2-7

cdr3_nt: TGTGCCAGTAGTATAAGACAGGGGACCGGGGAGCTGTTTTTT
cdr3_aa: CASSIRQGTGELFF
d_call: TRBD1
v_call: TRBV19
clone_size: NA
j_call: TRBJ2-2

cdr3_nt: TGTGCCAGCAGCGTAGGGGGTAGAGAGACCCAGTACTTC
cdr3_aa: CASSVGGRETQYF
d_call: NA
v_call: TRBV7-2
clone_size: NA
j_call: TRBJ2-5

cdr3_nt: TGTGCCAGCAGCTCCCCCCGGGGTAGCGGAACCTACGAGCAGTACTTC
cdr3_aa: CASSSPRGSGTYEQYF
d_call: NA
v_call: TRBV7-6
clone_size: few
j_call: TRBJ2-7

cdr3_nt: TGTGCCTGGAGGGGAACCTACGAGCAGTACTTC
cdr3_aa: CAWRGTYEQYF
d_call: NA
v_call: TRBV30
clone_size: NA
j_call: TRBJ2-7

cdr3_nt: TGCGCCAGCGCCCCGGGATACGCGCCCCTAGGCACAGATACGCAGTATTTT
cdr3_aa: CASAPGYAPLGTDTQYF
d_call: NA
v_call: TRBV5-1
clone_size: NA
j_call: TRBJ2-3

cdr3_nt: TGTGCCAGCAGTACGGGCCCCAGGGGTGGGGAGCTGTTTTTT
cdr3_aa: CASSTGPRGGELFF
d_call: NA
v_call: TRBV6-1
clone_size: once
j_call: TRBJ2-2

cdr3_nt: TGTGCCAGCAGTTACCCGGCCGGGAGTAGTAATGAGCAGTTCTTC
cdr3_aa: CASSYPAGSSNEQFF
d_call: NA
v_call: TRBV6-6
clone_size: NA
j_call: TRBJ2-1

cdr3_nt: TGCGCCAGCAGTGAGATCATCGGCAGGCAGTACTTC
cdr3_aa: CASSEIIGRQYF
d_call: NA
v_call: TRBV10-2
clone_size: NA
j_call: TRBJ2-5

cdr3_nt: TGTGCCAGCAGTGGGCTAGCGATTACCTACGAGCAGTACTTC
cdr3_aa: CASSGLAITYEQYF
d_call: NA
v_call: TRBV28
clone_size: once
j_call: TRBJ2-7